This T cell receptor beta chain was sequenced in a study of T cells after yellow fever vaccination. Study-wide points: The secondary response was weaker but peaked faster, day 5 versus 15.

This CDR3 has 15 amino acids. The germline V gene encodes CDR1 SGDLS and CDR2 YYNGEE. Between the trimmed V and J ends, which lost 0 bases and 3 bases, there was a span of 12 bases. This clonotype occurred many times. What it recognizes is unknown. 5'RACE template switching produced TCR cDNA carrying a universal primer site and UMIs. Each CDR3 protein is one row after TCRdb ran MiXCR on the 5' RACE reads. The sample carries hundreds of thousands of distinct CDR3 sequences, roughly 8.7% recorded once. The sample in question was PBMCs, obtained on the day of the first yellow fever vaccination. V usage is TRBV9 and J usage is TRBJ2-5; D is tentatively TRBD1 or TRBD2 (6 bases each). This TCR came from a man between 18 and 35 years old who received the YFV17D yellow fever vaccine. The CDR3 DNA reads as TGTGCCAGCAGCGTAGCCGGGGGCCTCAAAGAGACCCAGTACTTC. This translates into CASSVAGGLKETQYF.